This T cell receptor (beta chain) was sequenced in a study of blood T cell repertoires in COVID-19. Study as a whole: Symptom resolution, clearance, or two negative PCRs marked the recovered donors of Cohort 3. Sample material is recorded as cDNA or gDNA derived from T cells, B-cell-depleted T cells, or PBMCs.

The table came from immunoSEQ multiplex PCR; TCRdb's copy has only in-frame clones and leaves some out. The data hold 210,000 or so clones, with approximately 87% observed a single time. This study enrolled people aged roughly 18 to 90 from about two dozen US geographic areas. Germline CDR1 LGHDT, CDR2 YNNKEL (reference sequence). V was clipped by 1 base and J by 0 bases, with 10 bases between them. The CDR3 consists of 16 residues. This receptor was taken from a woman between 50 and 59 years old in a cohort exposed to, infected with or recovered from COVID-19 (not recorded which). The chain uses TRBV3-1 (or the pseudogene TRBV3-2) and TRBJ1-3; the D is unclear. Sequenced: PBMCs or T cells enriched from blood (not recorded which). The CDR3 protein is CASSQVVRSSGNTIYF. Here the CDR3 DNA reads TGTGCCAGCAGCCAAGTGGTCCGCAGCTCTGGAAACACCATATATTTT.